This T cell receptor (beta chain) is drawn from a study of immune evolution from preneoplasia to lung adenocarcinoma. Study at large: HLA loss of heterozygosity: roughly 7.5% AIS, about 14% MIA, around 35% ADC, none AAH.

Study results and caveats: Top clone frequencies peaked in normal lung, apparently declining through invasive adenocarcinoma. Clonality was highest in normal lung, lower in later-stage lesions apparently.

Macro-dissection enriched premalignant or tumor cells before nucleic acid extraction. In this sample, this clone turned up a few times. As yet, its antigen is unknown. Libraries were prepared by immunoSEQ multiplex PCR; TCRdb keeps only in-frame clonotypes and omits some of them. Here the sample spans 30,000 to 45,000 clones, 74% being singletons. The CDR3 has 16 amino acids. J is TRBJ2-5 and V is TRBV21-1. TRBV21-1 is designated a pseudogene. This receptor was obtained from a person aged 55 to 70 with lung adenocarcinoma. Sequenced: FFPE invasive lung adenocarcinoma tissue. The CDR3 DNA reads TGTGCCAGCAGCACTCCCCGGGACGAGCATAAAGAGACCCAGTACTTC. This encodes CASSTPRDEHKETQYF.